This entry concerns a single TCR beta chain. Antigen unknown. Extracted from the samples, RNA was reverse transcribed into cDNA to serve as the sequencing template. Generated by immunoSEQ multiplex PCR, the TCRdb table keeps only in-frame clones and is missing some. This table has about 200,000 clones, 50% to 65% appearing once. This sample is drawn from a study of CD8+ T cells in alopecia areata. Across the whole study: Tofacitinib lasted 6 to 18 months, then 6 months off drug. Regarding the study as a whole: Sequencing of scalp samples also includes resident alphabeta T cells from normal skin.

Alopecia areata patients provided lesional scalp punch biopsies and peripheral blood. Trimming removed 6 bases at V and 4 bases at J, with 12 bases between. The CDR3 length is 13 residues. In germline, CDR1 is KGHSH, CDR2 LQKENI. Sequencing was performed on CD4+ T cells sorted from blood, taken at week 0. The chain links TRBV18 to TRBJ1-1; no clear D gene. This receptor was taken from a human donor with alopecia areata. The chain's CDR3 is CASSSTGSTEAFF. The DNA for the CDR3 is TGTGCCAGCTCCTCCACCGGCAGCACTGAAGCTTTCTTT.